This TCR beta chain was retrieved from a study of blood T cell repertoires in COVID-19. Study background: From T cells, B-cell-depleted T cells, or PBMCs came the material, which was cDNA or gDNA.

Patients at the Seattle site were enrolled during active infection and followed longitudinally. Methods used by the authors: Nucleated cell number was recorded as an estimate derived from reference gene primer amplification. TCRdb's copy holds only in-frame clones and misses some; the assay was immunoSEQ multiplex PCR. V, J and clone size were drawn from that table, and D and trimming were deduced from the DNA. Among about 94,000 clones listed, approximately 79% were seen once. Sequenced material: peripheral blood. The receptor was isolated from a man aged 65 to 85 with COVID-19, enrolled during active disease.

CDR3 coding DNA: TGTGCCAGCAGCTTAACCCCCCAGGGCGGGAGCGCCGGGGAGCTGTTTTTT. Translated: CASSLTPQGGSAGELFF. This chain connects TRBV7-3 to TRBJ2-2, with 7 bases that match TRBD2. The CDR3 extends over 17 amino acids. Germline values: CDR1 SGHTA, CDR2 FQGTGA. Germline trimming cut 0 bases from V and 6 bases from J; bases unmatched to any gene: 10.